The rows below give T cell receptor beta chains drawn from one sample of a study of blood T cell repertoires in COVID-19. The repertoire was sequenced with immunoSEQ multiplex PCR; TCRdb's copy has only in-frame clones and lacks some. This sample yields approximately 130,000 clones, of which around 89% are seen a single time; about 8% belongs to the top ten. The sample consisted of peripheral blood. The receptors come from a middle-aged man with acute or convalescent COVID-19. CDR3s include the opening cysteine and the closing phenylalanine or tryptophan. D genes are given only for firm matches. Part of the rows lack a size; the others show once, few, many or a class for expanded clones.

clone_size: -; d_call: -; j_call: TRBJ1-5; v_call: TRBV6-5; cdr3_nt: TGTGCCAGCAGTTACCGCGGCAATCAGCCCCAGCATTTT; cdr3_aa: CASSYRGNQPQHF
clone_size: -; d_call: TRBD2; j_call: TRBJ2-2; v_call: TRBV3-1/TRBV3-2; cdr3_nt: TGTGCCAGCAGGAGGACTAGCGGGAGACTAAAAGGGGAGCTGTTTTTT; cdr3_aa: CASRRTSGRLKGELFF
clone_size: -; d_call: TRBD1; j_call: TRBJ2-1; v_call: TRBV24-1; cdr3_nt: TGTGCCACCAAACAGATAAAACAGGGGCCTACTTTGGGGAGCTCCTACAATGAGCAGTTCTTC; cdr3_aa: CATKQIKQGPTLGSSYNEQFF
clone_size: -; d_call: -; j_call: TRBJ1-2; v_call: TRBV10-2; cdr3_nt: TGCGCCAGCAGTGAGTCGGGCAGGCTCTATGGCTACACCTTC; cdr3_aa: CASSESGRLYGYTF
clone_size: -; d_call: TRBD1; j_call: TRBJ1-6; v_call: TRBV30; cdr3_nt: TGTGCCTGGAGTACCGGGACAGGGTACTATAATTCACCCCTCCACTTT; cdr3_aa: CAWSTGTGYYNSPLHF
clone_size: -; d_call: -; j_call: TRBJ2-3; v_call: TRBV3-1/TRBV3-2; cdr3_nt: TGTGCCAGCAGCCAACGGACTACAGAAGATACGCAGTATTTT; cdr3_aa: CASSQRTTEDTQYF
clone_size: -; d_call: -; j_call: TRBJ2-6; v_call: TRBV12-5; cdr3_nt: TGTGCTAGTGGTTTCGGGGCTGGGGCCAACGTCCTGACTTTC; cdr3_aa: CASGFGAGANVLTF
clone_size: -; d_call: TRBD2; j_call: TRBJ2-2; v_call: TRBV24-1; cdr3_nt: TGTGCCACGCGTAGCGGGAACTTCGGGGAGCTGTTTTTT; cdr3_aa: CATRSGNFGELFF
clone_size: -; d_call: TRBD1; j_call: TRBJ1-1; v_call: TRBV7-2; cdr3_nt: TGTGCCAGCAGCTCAAGACAGGGATCGACTGAAGCTTTCTTT; cdr3_aa: CASSSRQGSTEAFF
clone_size: once; d_call: -; j_call: TRBJ2-5; v_call: TRBV21-1; cdr3_nt: TGTGCCAGCAGCAGCGGACTAGCGGGGGAACAAGAGACCCAGTACTTC; cdr3_aa: CASSSGLAGEQETQYF
clone_size: -; d_call: TRBD1; j_call: TRBJ1-1; v_call: TRBV29-1; cdr3_nt: TGCAGCGTTGCGGTCCAGGGGGCTGAAGCTTTCTTT; cdr3_aa: CSVAVQGAEAFF
clone_size: -; d_call: TRBD1; j_call: TRBJ1-4; v_call: TRBV5-1; cdr3_nt: TGCGCCAGCAGCTTGGGGAAACTCACAGGGGGAGTTAATGAAAAACTGTTTTTT; cdr3_aa: CASSLGKLTGGVNEKLFF
clone_size: -; d_call: TRBD2; j_call: TRBJ2-2; v_call: TRBV27; cdr3_nt: TGTGCCAGCAGTTATTGGACTAGCGGGAACACCGGGGAGCTGTTTTTT; cdr3_aa: CASSYWTSGNTGELFF
clone_size: -; d_call: TRBD1; j_call: TRBJ2-1; v_call: TRBV6-5; cdr3_nt: TGTGCCAGCAGTCCCGGGACAGGGGGCCGGTGGGAGCAGTTCTTC; cdr3_aa: CASSPGTGGRWEQFF
clone_size: few; d_call: TRBD2; j_call: TRBJ2-7; v_call: TRBV6-5; cdr3_nt: TGTGCCAGCAGTTACTCGGGACTAGCGGGAGAGTACGAGCAGTACTTC; cdr3_aa: CASSYSGLAGEYEQYF
clone_size: -; d_call: TRBD2; j_call: TRBJ2-7; v_call: TRBV7-2; cdr3_nt: TGTGCCAGCAGCTTTCTTGGACTAGCGGGACTCTCCTACGAGCAGTACTTC; cdr3_aa: CASSFLGLAGLSYEQYF
clone_size: -; d_call: TRBD1; j_call: TRBJ1-3; v_call: TRBV29-1; cdr3_nt: TGCAGCGCGAGAGGGGGCGGATCTGGAAACACCATATATTTT; cdr3_aa: CSARGGGSGNTIYF
clone_size: -; d_call: TRBD2; j_call: TRBJ2-5; v_call: TRBV3-1/TRBV3-2; cdr3_nt: TGTGCCAGCAGCCCCGGACTAGCGGGAGGGGCCCCCCGGACCCAGTACTTC; cdr3_aa: CASSPGLAGGAPRTQYF
clone_size: once; d_call: -; j_call: TRBJ2-1; v_call: TRBV9; cdr3_nt: TGTGCCAGCAGCGTAGAGGGGACACCAGACTACAATGAGCAGTTCTTC; cdr3_aa: CASSVEGTPDYNEQFF
clone_size: -; d_call: -; j_call: TRBJ2-7; v_call: TRBV11-2; cdr3_nt: TGTGCCAGCAGCTCCCCAAGCGGGTGGAACTACGAGCAGTACTTC; cdr3_aa: CASSSPSGWNYEQYF
clone_size: -; d_call: TRBD1; j_call: TRBJ1-4; v_call: TRBV7-2; cdr3_nt: TGTGCCAGCAGCCAACCCGGACAGGGAGAAAAACTGTTTTTT; cdr3_aa: CASSQPGQGEKLFF
clone_size: -; d_call: -; j_call: TRBJ2-1; v_call: TRBV12-3/TRBV12-4; cdr3_nt: TGTGCCAGCAGTTTGGGTAGCGCCCAGCAGTTCTTC; cdr3_aa: CASSLGSAQQFF
clone_size: -; d_call: -; j_call: TRBJ1-3; v_call: TRBV13; cdr3_nt: TGTGCCAGCAGCTTAGCGGGAGACTCTGGAAACACCATATATTTT; cdr3_aa: CASSLAGDSGNTIYF
clone_size: -; d_call: TRBD2; j_call: TRBJ2-3; v_call: TRBV5-1; cdr3_nt: TGCGCCAGCAGCTTGGGACTAGCGGGAGGACCCACAGATACGCAGTATTTT; cdr3_aa: CASSLGLAGGPTDTQYF
clone_size: -; d_call: TRBD1; j_call: TRBJ1-1; v_call: TRBV5-1; cdr3_nt: TGCGCCAGCAGCCTGGACAGGGCAGACACTGAAGCTTTCTTT; cdr3_aa: CASSLDRADTEAFF
clone_size: -; d_call: TRBD2; j_call: TRBJ2-1; v_call: TRBV30; cdr3_nt: TGTGCCTGGATGTATCGGGGGGGTGAGCAGTTCTTC; cdr3_aa: CAWMYRGGEQFF
clone_size: -; d_call: -; j_call: TRBJ2-1; v_call: TRBV5-1; cdr3_nt: TGCGCCAGCAGCTTGGTGGTATCCGGAGATGAGCAGTTCTTC; cdr3_aa: CASSLVVSGDEQFF
clone_size: once; d_call: -; j_call: TRBJ2-3; v_call: TRBV7-2; cdr3_nt: TGTGCCAGCAGCTTTTCAGGGAGCACAGATACGCAGTATTTT; cdr3_aa: CASSFSGSTDTQYF
clone_size: -; d_call: TRBD1; j_call: TRBJ1-2; v_call: TRBV5-4; cdr3_nt: TGTGCCAGCAGCTTGTCGGGACAGGGGAACCCTAACTATGGCTACACCTTC; cdr3_aa: CASSLSGQGNPNYGYTF
clone_size: -; d_call: TRBD2; j_call: TRBJ2-1; v_call: TRBV5-6; cdr3_nt: TGTGCCAGCACCGAAGTAGCGGGACTTCATGAGCAGTTCTTC; cdr3_aa: CASTEVAGLHEQFF
clone_size: -; d_call: -; j_call: TRBJ1-1; v_call: TRBV7-9; cdr3_nt: TGTGCCAGCAGAAGAGTCGCCGGGCAGGGCACTGAAGCTTTCTTT; cdr3_aa: CASRRVAGQGTEAFF
clone_size: -; d_call: TRBD2; j_call: TRBJ2-1; v_call: TRBV24-1; cdr3_nt: TGTGCCACCACCCGACTAGCCCGTGAGCAGTTCTTC; cdr3_aa: CATTRLAREQFF
clone_size: -; d_call: TRBD2; j_call: TRBJ2-7; v_call: TRBV19; cdr3_nt: TGTGCCAGTAGTATCACCTGGACTAGGGGCTCCTACGAGCAGTACTTC; cdr3_aa: CASSITWTRGSYEQYF
clone_size: few; d_call: TRBD2; j_call: TRBJ2-1; v_call: TRBV9; cdr3_nt: TGTGCCAGCAGCGTTGGCCTAGCGGGACTCTACAATGAGCAGTTCTTC; cdr3_aa: CASSVGLAGLYNEQFF
clone_size: -; d_call: TRBD1; j_call: TRBJ2-1; v_call: TRBV6-5; cdr3_nt: TGTGCCAGCTGTTACAGGGGCTCCTACAATGAGCAGTTCTTC; cdr3_aa: CASCYRGSYNEQFF
clone_size: -; d_call: -; j_call: TRBJ1-3; v_call: TRBV11-2; cdr3_nt: TGTGCCAGCAGCTTAGGCTCCGGCAGGTCCTTCTCTGGAAACACCATATATTTT; cdr3_aa: CASSLGSGRSFSGNTIYF
clone_size: -; d_call: -; j_call: TRBJ1-2; v_call: TRBV6-2/TRBV6-3; cdr3_nt: TGTGCCAGCAGTAGGGACTACTATGGCTACACCTTC; cdr3_aa: CASSRDYYGYTF
clone_size: -; d_call: -; j_call: TRBJ1-5; v_call: TRBV11-2; cdr3_nt: TGTGCCAGCAGCCTCTCCGTGAATCAGCCCCAGCATTTT; cdr3_aa: CASSLSVNQPQHF
clone_size: -; d_call: -; j_call: TRBJ1-5; v_call: TRBV28; cdr3_nt: TGTGCCAGCAGTTCGGCAGGGTCAAATCAGCCCCAGCATTTT; cdr3_aa: CASSSAGSNQPQHF
clone_size: -; d_call: TRBD1; j_call: TRBJ2-2; v_call: TRBV20-1; cdr3_nt: TGCAGTGCTAGTCGGGACAGGGGGGCCGGGGAGCTGTTTTTT; cdr3_aa: CSASRDRGAGELFF